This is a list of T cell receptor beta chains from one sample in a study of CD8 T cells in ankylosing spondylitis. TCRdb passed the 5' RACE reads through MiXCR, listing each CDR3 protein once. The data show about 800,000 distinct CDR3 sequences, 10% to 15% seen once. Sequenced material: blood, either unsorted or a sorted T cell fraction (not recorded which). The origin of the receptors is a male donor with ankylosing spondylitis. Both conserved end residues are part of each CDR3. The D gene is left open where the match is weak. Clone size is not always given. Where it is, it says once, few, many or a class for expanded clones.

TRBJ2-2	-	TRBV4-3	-	CARSQAGHRRAGELFF	TGCGCCCGCAGCCAAGCGGGACATCGGAGGGCCGGGGAGCTGTTTTTT
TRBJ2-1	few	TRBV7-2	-	CASKKGGSYNEQFF	TGTGCCAGCAAGAAGGGGGGGTCCTACAATGAGCAGTTCTTC
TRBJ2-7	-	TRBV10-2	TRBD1	CASTSGGTYEQYF	TGCGCCAGCACTTCAGGGGGAACCTACGAGCAGTACTTC
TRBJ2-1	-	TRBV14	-	CASSHEMGGPEQFF	TGTGCCAGCAGCCATGAAATGGGGGGTCCCGAGCAGTTCTTC
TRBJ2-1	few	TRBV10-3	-	CAISEQINEQFF	TGTGCCATCAGTGAACAGATCAATGAGCAGTTCTTC
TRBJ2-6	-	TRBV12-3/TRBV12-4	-	CASSLGGFPGANVLTF	TGTGCCAGCAGTTTAGGGGGATTCCCGGGGGCCAACGTCCTGACTTTC
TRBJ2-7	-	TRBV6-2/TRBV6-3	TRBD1	CASSYHGQGVRYEQYF	TGTGCCAGCAGTTACCACGGACAGGGCGTACGCTACGAGCAGTACTTC
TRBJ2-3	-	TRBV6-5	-	CASSYLYTGGGTDTQYF	TGTGCCAGCAGTTACCTATATACCGGCGGGGGCACAGATACGCAGTATTTT
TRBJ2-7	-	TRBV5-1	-	CASSLDRINYEQYF	TGCGCCAGCAGCTTGGACAGGATCAACTACGAGCAGTACTTC
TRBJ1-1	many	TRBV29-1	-	CSVWIGGSTEAFF	TGCAGCGTCTGGATAGGGGGGTCCACTGAAGCTTTCTTT
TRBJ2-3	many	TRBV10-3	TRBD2	CAISELAGDADTQYF	TGTGCCATCAGTGAGTTGGCGGGAGATGCAGATACGCAGTATTTT
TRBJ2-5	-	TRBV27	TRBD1	CASSRGQGWKETQYF	TGTGCCAGCAGCCGGGGACAGGGGTGGAAAGAGACCCAGTACTTC
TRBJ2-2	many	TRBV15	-	CATSRDRGTGELFF	TGTGCCACCAGCAGAGACAGGGGAACCGGGGAGCTGTTTTTT
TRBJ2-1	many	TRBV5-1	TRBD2	CASSLGLAVEQFF	TGCGCCAGCAGCTTGGGTCTAGCGGTAGAGCAGTTCTTC
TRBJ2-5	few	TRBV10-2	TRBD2	CASSERLLAVDLRGETQYF	TGCGCCAGCAGTGAGCGGCTACTAGCGGTGGATCTCAGGGGAGAGACCCAGTACTTC
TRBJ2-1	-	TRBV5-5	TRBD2	CASSFGLAGGRWNEQFF	TGTGCCAGCAGCTTTGGACTAGCGGGGGGGCGATGGAATGAGCAGTTCTTC
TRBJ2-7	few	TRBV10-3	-	CAISVEGFEQYF	TGTGCCATCAGTGTAGAGGGATTCGAGCAGTACTTC
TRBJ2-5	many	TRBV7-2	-	CASSSPKLKQETQYF	TGTGCCAGCAGCTCCCCCAAGCTGAAGCAAGAGACCCAGTACTTC
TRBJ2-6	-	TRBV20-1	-	CSARRLGPSSGANVLTF	TGCAGTGCTAGGAGGCTAGGACCGAGCTCTGGGGCCAACGTCCTGACTTTC
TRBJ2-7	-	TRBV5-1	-	CASSLGNNYEQYF	TGCGCCAGCAGCTTGGGGAATAACTACGAGCAGTACTTC
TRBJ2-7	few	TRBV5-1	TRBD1	CASSFEGARDEQYF	TGCGCCAGCAGCTTCGAGGGGGCACGGGACGAGCAGTACTTC
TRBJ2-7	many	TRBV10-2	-	CASSEGHYEQYF	TGCGCCAGCAGTGAGGGCCACTACGAGCAGTACTTC
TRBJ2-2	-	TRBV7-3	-	CASSLESGELFF	TGTGCCAGCAGCTTAGAATCTGGGGAGCTGTTTTTT
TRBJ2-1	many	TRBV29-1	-	CSLTGTTLIESYNEQFF	TGCAGCTTGACCGGGACAACCTTGATAGAATCCTACAATGAGCAGTTCTTC
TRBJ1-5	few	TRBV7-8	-	CASSSTASREPQHF	TGTGCCAGCAGCTCCACAGCCTCGCGCGAGCCCCAGCATTTT
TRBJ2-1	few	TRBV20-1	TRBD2	CSASLAVHNEQFF	TGCAGTGCTAGTCTAGCGGTACACAATGAGCAGTTCTTC
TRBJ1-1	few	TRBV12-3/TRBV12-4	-	CASRANPGQGKSEAFF	TGTGCCAGCAGGGCGAATCCGGGGCAAGGCAAGTCTGAAGCTTTCTTT
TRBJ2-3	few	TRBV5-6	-	CASSLGQPYTQYF	TGTGCCAGCAGCTTGGGACAACCGTATACGCAGTATTTT
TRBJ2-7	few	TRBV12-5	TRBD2	CASGKESGDEQYF	TGTGCTAGTGGAAAGGAAAGCGGGGACGAGCAGTACTTC
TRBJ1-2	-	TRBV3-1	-	CASSRPHGYGYTF	TGTGCCAGCAGCAGACCCCACGGCTATGGCTACACCTTC
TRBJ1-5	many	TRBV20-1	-	CSAAVMGAQHF	TGCAGTGCGGCGGTTATGGGGGCCCAGCATTTT
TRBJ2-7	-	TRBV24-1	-	CATSDPVGPYEQYF	TGTGCCACCAGTGACCCCGTAGGCCCCTACGAGCAGTACTTC
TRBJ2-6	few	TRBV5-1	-	CASSPSTSGANVLTF	TGCGCCAGCAGCCCGTCGACGTCTGGGGCCAACGTCCTGACTTTC
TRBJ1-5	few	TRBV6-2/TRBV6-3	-	CASSYEGINQPQHF	TGTGCCAGCAGTTACGAGGGAATTAATCAGCCCCAGCATTTT
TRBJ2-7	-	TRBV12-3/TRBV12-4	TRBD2	CASRTTSGTYEQYF	TGTGCCAGCAGGACCACTAGCGGGACCTACGAGCAGTACTTC